The clone carrying this TCR beta chain showed up many times. This entry belongs to a study of regulatory T cells in long-lasting Graves disease. For TCR beta, libraries came from iRepertoire HTBI primers and Arm-PCR of CDR3 regions. TCRdb passed the multiplex PCR reads through MiXCR, listing each CDR3 protein once. The sample lists hundreds of thousands of distinct CDR3 sequences, 13% seen once, with 10% in the top ten. Time point denoted: newly diagnosed GD, antithyroid drugs for less than 3 months. PBMC RNA served as the TCR library source. Trimming cost V 4 bases and J 9 bases, with 16 bases left between them. From germline, CDR1 is DFQATT and CDR2 SNEGSKA (reference sequence). This CDR3 has 13 amino acids. The same specimen was also included in a second study, on T cells in Graves' hyperthyroidism and ophthalmopathy.

This chain uses TRBV20-1 with TRBJ1-5; possible D gene TRBD1, 6 bases. This clonotype originated in a man aged 25 to 45 with Graves disease. The material was peripheral blood mononuclear cells (PBMCs), obtained at new diagnosis, from a patient treated with antithyroid drugs. CDR3 residues: CSATGTRDGPQHF. CDR3 nucleotide sequence: TGCAGTGCTACCGGGACACGGGACGGGCCCCAGCATTTT.